This TCR beta chain was recovered during a study of T cells in Graves' hyperthyroidism and ophthalmopathy. This clonotype was found many times. Germline loops: CDR1 SEHNR, CDR2 FQNEAQ (reference sequence). V was cut by 1 base and J by 0 bases, with 4 bases left in between. This CDR3 contains 14 residues. Patients aged 18 to 65 had newly diagnosed hyperthyroidism of under 2 months' duration. The investigators amplified TCR beta CDR3 regions from RNA transcripts. First-round RT-PCR with HTBI primers amplified the TCR CDR3 region. TCRdb called the multiplex PCR reads again in MiXCR, with one record for every CDR3 protein. Among around 190,000 distinct CDR3 sequences listed, around a sixth were seen once.

V and J are TRBV7-9 and TRBJ1-5, with D uncertain. Sequences were obtained from blood. This TCR was recovered from a woman aged 45-65 years with Graves' hyperthyroidism. The CDR3 spells CASSLDSSNQPQHF. The CDR3 coding sequence is TGTGCCAGCAGCTTAGACAGTAGCAATCAGCCCCAGCATTTT.